The 25 T cell receptor beta chains below were found in one sample sequenced in a study of blood T cells in healthy people across ages. The second PCR ran about 7 to 12 cycles with a sample-barcoded 5' primer and J-beta primers. TCRdb reprocessed the 5' RACE reads via MiXCR and lists one record per CDR3 protein. This repertoire shows about 320,000 distinct CDR3 sequences, 27% found once; its top ten account for over 25%. The sequenced sample was blood. The receptors were sampled from a woman in her seventies in good health.

V gene TRBV20-1 combines with J gene TRBJ1-1; D uncertain. V was pared by 8 bases and J by 4 bases, with 8 bases between. CDR1 and CDR2 (germline): DFQATT, SNEGSKA (reference sequence). This CDR3 has 10 amino acids. CDR3: CSSVGTEAFF. The DNA for the CDR3 is TGCAGTAGTGTGGGCACTGAAGCTTTCTTT.

This clonotype has a single count. CDR3 nucleotides: TGTGCCAGCAGCTTGGGAGGGACCGGTGTGATCTATGGCTACACCTTC. As protein: CASSLGGTGVIYGYTF. The chain recombines TRBV5-4 with TRBJ1-2; D perhaps matches TRBD1 (5 bases). The CDR3 covers 16 residues. Trimming took 0 bases from V and 4 from J, leaving 16 bases between them. Germline V gene sequence: CDR1 SGHNT, CDR2 YYREEE (reference sequence). The full variable domain, with the rest looked up from reference TRBV5-4 and TRBJ1-2, is ETGVTQSPTHLIKTRGQQVTLRCSSQSGHNTVSWYQQALGQGPQFIFQYYREEENGRGNFPPRFSGLQFPNYSSELNVNALELDDSALYLCASSLGGTGVIYGYTFGSGTRLTVV.

This clonotype has more than one count but fewer than ten. CDR3 residues: CASSLASGLQQFF. CDR3 bases: TGTGCCAGCAGCTTAGCTTCGGGACTACAGCAGTTCTTC. The chain couples TRBV7-8 to TRBJ2-5; 7 nucleotides line up with TRBD2. The DNA end is a closer match to TRBJ2-1, so the J assignment may be wrong. CDR1 SGHVS and CDR2 FQNEAQ come from the germline V gene. The CDR3 is made up of 13 amino acids.

Here the CDR3 reads CASSTLTSGYLSSYNEQFF. The CDR3 nucleotides read TGTGCCAGCAGTACCCTGACTAGCGGGTACCTCAGCTCCTACAATGAGCAGTTCTTC. This chain connects TRBV28 to TRBJ2-1, with TRBD2 identical over 10 bases. The J segment lost 0 bases and the V segment lost 5 bases, leaving 13 bases of the junction unmatched. The CDR3 spans 19 residues. From germline, CDR1 is MDHEN and CDR2 SYDVKM.

The J gene is TRBJ1-4, the V gene TRBV5-1; 7 bases agree with TRBD1. The CDR3 covers 15 residues. V gave up 5 bases and J gave up 0 bases; unmatched junction bases: 4. Looked up from germline, CDR1 is SGHRS and CDR2 is YFSETQ. The CDR3 bases are TGCGCCAGCAGTGAGGGGGCGTCAACTAATGAAAAACTGTTTTTT. This sequence encodes CASSEGASTNEKLFF.

This clonotype was observed a handful of times. The DNA for the CDR3 is TGTGCCAGCAGCTCCCCGTTTGAGGAGACCCAGTACTTC. It translates to CASSSPFEETQYF. The rearrangement links TRBV5-5 to TRBJ2-5; D remains unclear. V was cut by 3 bases and J by 5 bases, with 11 bases left in between. Germline CDR1 reads SGHKS; CDR2 reads YYEKEE (reference sequence). The CDR3 length is 13 residues.

A word on this clonotype: Relative to the germline gene, one junction end is altered; a read error may explain this. The rearrangement joins TRBV13 to TRBJ1-1; D perhaps matches TRBD1 (5 bases). CDR1 PRHDT and CDR2 FYEKMQ come from the germline V gene (reference sequence). This CDR3 has 15 residues. For the CDR3, the DNA is TGTGCCAGCAGCCCACCGACAGTACTGGCTGGTGAAGCTCTCTTT. It encodes CASSPPTVLAGEALF.

The rearrangement joins TRBV11-1 to TRBJ1-4; possible D gene TRBD1, 5 bases. The germline gives CDR1 SGHAT, CDR2 FQDESV (reference sequence). This CDR3 is built from 14 residues. Trimming shortened V by 4 bases and J by 4 bases, and 10 bases separated the two germline ends. CDR3 DNA: TGTGCCAGCAGCTCGACAGCCTTTAATGAAAAACTGTTTTTT. This codes for CASSSTAFNEKLFF.

In its sample, this clonotype was seen a few times. This chain connects TRBV7-3 to TRBJ2-2, with D perhaps TRBD2 (6 bases). Between the trimmed V and J ends, which lost 0 bases and 3 bases, there was a span of 8 bases. Germline values: CDR1 SGHTA, CDR2 FQGTGA. The length of the CDR3 is 15 residues. The CDR3 DNA reads TGTGCCAGCAGCTTAACAGGCGGGGACACCGGGGAGCTGTTTTTT. This gives the protein CASSLTGGDTGELFF.

The rearrangement joins TRBV28 to TRBJ1-2, with 7 bases matching TRBD1. V dropped 5 bases and J dropped 1; count of bases not matched to a gene: 10. Per germline, CDR1 MDHEN and CDR2 SYDVKM. CDR3 size: 16 residues. CDR3 in amino acids: CASSAGGFVDNYGYTF. The CDR3 coding sequence is TGTGCCAGCAGTGCAGGGGGTTTTGTGGATAACTATGGCTACACCTTC.

This chain links TRBV4-1 with TRBJ2-4; 7 bases match TRBD2. Germline lookup yields CDR1 MGHRA and CDR2 YSYEKL. V lost 1 base and J lost 6; bases outside the gene matches: 3. CDR3 length: 14 residues. The CDR3 region is CASSQVVAGNIQYF. The CDR3 DNA sequence: TGCGCCAGCAGCCAAGTTGTAGCGGGAAACATTCAGTACTTC.

This clonotype was observed a few times. Its ends do not fully match the called genes, so a read error is possible. The CDR3 reads CASSSPPRTRNNGQFF. DNA of the CDR3: TGTGCCAGCAGCTCCCCCCCAAGGACTAGAAACAATGGGCAGTTCTTC. The chain carries TRBV11-2 and TRBJ2-5, with 7 bases aligning to TRBD2. The assigned J gene may be wrong: the sequence end matches TRBJ2-1 better. The CDR3 sequence is 16 residues long. The germline V gene encodes CDR1 SGHAT and CDR2 FQNNGV.

To note about this clonotype: Its ends do not fully match the called genes, so a read error is possible. V is TRBV9 and J is TRBJ1-4; D gene ambiguous. Germline V CDR1 and CDR2: SGDLS, YYNGEE. The CDR3 loop spans 14 amino acids. Here the CDR3 reads CASSERTDAGKLLF. CDR3 in DNA: TGTGCCAGCAGCGAAAGGACCGATGCGGGAAAACTGCTTTTT.

The chain recombines TRBV20-1 with TRBJ2-5; 11 bases match TRBD2. The closer fit of TRBJ2-1 to the DNA end suggests the J call may be wrong. CDR1 and CDR2 (germline): DFQATT, SNEGSKA (reference sequence). The CDR3 loop spans 15 amino acids. The CDR3 here is CSARHSGRGPNEQFF. CDR3 nucleotides: TGCAGTGCTAGACATAGCGGGAGGGGGCCCAATGAGCAGTTCTTC.

The chain recombines TRBV3-1 with TRBJ2-7; no reliable D call. Trimming left V 4 bases short and J 2 bases short, with 12 bases between. The CDR3 extends over 14 amino acids. CDR1 is LGHDT and CDR2 is YNNKEL in the germline V gene (reference sequence). Here the CDR3 reads CASSRVAAAYEQYF. CDR3 DNA: TGTGCCAGCAGCCGAGTCGCCGCGGCCTACGAGCAGTACTTC.

The chain uses TRBV5-1 and TRBJ1-1; the D is unclear. Trimming left V 5 bases short and J 4 bases short, with 9 bases between. Germline CDR1 SGHRS, CDR2 YFSETQ. The CDR3 covers 12 residues. The CDR3 sequence: CASRPDGTEAFF. The CDR3 bases are TGCGCCAGCAGACCGGACGGCACTGAAGCTTTCTTT. The full variable domain, with the rest looked up from reference TRBV5-1 and TRBJ1-1, is KAGVTQTPRYLIKTRGQQVTLSCSPISGHRSVSWYQQTPGQGLQFLFEYFSETQRNKGNFPGRFSGRQFSNSRSEMNVSTLELGDSALYLCASRPDGTEAFFGQGTRLTVV.

The sample holds many counts of this clonotype. The genes are TRBV28 and TRBJ2-5, with 7 bases aligning to TRBD2. Germline-derived CDR1 and CDR2 are MDHEN and SYDVKM. The trim removed 3 bases at V and 2 bases at J, leaving 3 bases unmatched. This CDR3 spans 14 amino acids. The CDR3 spells CASSLSGGQETQYF. The CDR3 coding sequence is TGTGCCAGCAGTTTGTCCGGGGGGCAAGAGACCCAGTACTTC. The whole variable domain, remainder taken from reference TRBV28 and TRBJ2-5, is DVKVTQSSRYLVKRTGEKVFLECVQDMDHENMFWYRQDPGLGLRLIYFSYDVKMKEKGDIPEGYSVSREKKERFSLILESASTNQTSMYLCASSLSGGQETQYFGPGTRLLVL.

The CDR3 DNA follows: TGTGCCAGCAGCGTGAGGGACTCCCTCGTAAACACCATATATTTT. Protein sequence: CASSVRDSLVNTIYF. The chain joins TRBV9 to TRBJ1-3; maybe TRBD1 (5 bases). Trimming took off 2 bases at V and 6 bases at J, with 15 bases between the two ends. Germline V gene sequence: CDR1 SGDLS, CDR2 YYNGEE. CDR3 length: 15 amino acids.

V and J are TRBV2 and TRBJ1-1; D gene unclear. The germline V and J ends were trimmed by 5 bases and 0 bases, with 7 bases remaining between them. The germline V gene has CDR1 SNHLY and CDR2 FYNNEI. This CDR3 is 13 amino acids long. The chain's CDR3 is CASSSHMNTEAFF. The CDR3 bases are TGTGCCAGCAGTAGCCATATGAACACTGAAGCTTTCTTT.

This chain joins TRBV7-8 and TRBJ1-4; D is perhaps TRBD1 (5 bases). The CDR3 is made up of 15 amino acids. Germline V gene sequence: CDR1 SGHVS, CDR2 FQNEAQ. Trimming pared 5 bases from V and 8 bases from J, leaving 18 bases between. Here the CDR3 reads CASSRGDKVREKLFF. The CDR3 nucleotides read TGTGCCAGCAGCCGGGGGGATAAAGTTAGGGAAAAACTGTTTTTT.

This clonotype showed up many times. The V and J genes are TRBV6-2 or TRBV6-3 and TRBJ2-6; the D gene is possibly TRBD1 (5 bases). The CDR3 length is 17 residues. V gave up 4 bases and J gave up 0 bases, with 13 bases separating them. The germline V gene encodes CDR1 MNHEY and CDR2 SVGEGT. CDR3 nucleotide sequence: TGTGCCAGCAGTTCCAGGGTATACGGCTCTGGGGCCAACGTCCTGACTTTC. It yields the protein CASSSRVYGSGANVLTF.

There are a few counts of this clonotype. V gene TRBV7-3 combines with J gene TRBJ2-1; TRBD2 matches at 8 bases. Germline V gene lookup returns CDR1 SGHTA and CDR2 FQGTGA. J lost 3 bases, V lost 5 bases, and 3 bases had no gene match. This CDR3 comprises 14 residues. CDR3: CASSIAGRYNEQFF. CDR3 DNA sequence: TGTGCCAGCAGCATAGCGGGACGCTACAATGAGCAGTTCTTC.

This clonotype was found a few times. The V and J genes are TRBV28 and TRBJ2-1; no clear D. The CDR3 runs 15 residues. Germline CDR1 and CDR2: MDHEN and SYDVKM. Trimming stripped 8 bases from V and 0 bases from J, with 14 bases between. In DNA form, the CDR3 reads TGTGCCAGCCTGGGCAGGCTGAGCTCCTACAATGAGCAGTTCTTC. Amino acid sequence: CASLGRLSSYNEQFF.

This clonotype has a handful of counts. Here the CDR3 reads CAISGTDTEAFF. The CDR3 region has the DNA TGTGCCATCAGTGGGACAGACACTGAAGCTTTCTTT. The chain recombines TRBV10-3 with TRBJ1-1; D is possibly TRBD1 (6 bases). In germline, CDR1 is ENHRY, CDR2 SYGVKD. CDR3 length: 12 amino acids. V dropped 4 bases and J dropped 3 bases, with 6 bases sitting between them.

The chain employs TRBV2 and TRBJ2-2; D possibly corresponds to TRBD2 (5 bases). The CDR3 contains 14 residues. With 7 bases removed from V and 1 base from J, the gap between germline ends came to 10 bases. CDR1 and CDR2 (germline): SNHLY, FYNNEI. As DNA, the CDR3 is TGTGCCAGCATGAGGGCAGGGAACACCGGGGAGCTGTTTTTT. The encoded protein is CASMRAGNTGELFF.